The clone carrying this TCR beta chain was counted between two and nine times. What it recognizes is unknown. This entry comes from a study of tumor-infiltrating lymphocytes in localized non-small cell lung cancer. About the study: Patients included smokers and never-smokers with various histologies, some sampled after neoadjuvant chemotherapy. Whole-study findings and limits: IM1 and IM2 tumors showed no difference in T-cell fraction. TCRbeta sequencing showed higher T cell infiltration in tumors than uninvolved lung. Different pieces of the same tissue went to different assays, confounding technical variation with intratumor heterogeneity.

This table comes from immunoSEQ multiplex PCR, and its TCRdb copy is limited to in-frame clones, with some not included. The table shows around 24,000 clones, with about three fifths occurring only once. V lost 10 bases and J lost 3, with 16 bases in between. This CDR3 region has 14 residues. CDR1 and CDR2 from the germline V gene are MNHNS and SASEGT. This TCR was sampled from a human donor with non-small cell lung cancer. Material: lung tumor tissue. This sequence joins TRBV6-1 and TRBJ2-1; tentative D call: TRBD1 (5 bases). CDR3 amino acids: CATQETDFYNEQFF. In DNA form, the CDR3 reads TGTGCCACCCAAGAGACAGATTTCTACAATGAGCAGTTCTTC.